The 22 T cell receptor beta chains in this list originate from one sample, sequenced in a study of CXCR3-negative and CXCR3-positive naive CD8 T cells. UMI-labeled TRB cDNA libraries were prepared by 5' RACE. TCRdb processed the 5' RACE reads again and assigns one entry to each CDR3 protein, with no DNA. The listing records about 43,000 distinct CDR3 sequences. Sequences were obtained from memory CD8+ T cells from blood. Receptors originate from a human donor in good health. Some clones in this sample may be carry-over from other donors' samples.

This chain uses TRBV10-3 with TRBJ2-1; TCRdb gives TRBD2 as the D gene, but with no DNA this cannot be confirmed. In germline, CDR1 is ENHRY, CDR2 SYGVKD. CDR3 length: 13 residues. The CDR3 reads CAIATTSPNEQFF.

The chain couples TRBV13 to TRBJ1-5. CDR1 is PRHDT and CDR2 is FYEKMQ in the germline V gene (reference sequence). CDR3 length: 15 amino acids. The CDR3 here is CASSRRDLLNQPQHF.

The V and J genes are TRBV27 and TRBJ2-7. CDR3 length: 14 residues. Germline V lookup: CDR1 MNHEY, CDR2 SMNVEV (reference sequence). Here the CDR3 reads CASSTLRRPNEQYF.

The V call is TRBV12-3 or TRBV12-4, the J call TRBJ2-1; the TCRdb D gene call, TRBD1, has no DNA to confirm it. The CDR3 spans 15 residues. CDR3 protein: CASSETGQRYNEQFF.

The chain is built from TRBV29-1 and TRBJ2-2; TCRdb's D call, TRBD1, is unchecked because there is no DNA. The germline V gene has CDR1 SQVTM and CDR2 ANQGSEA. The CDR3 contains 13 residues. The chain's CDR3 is CSALTGNTGELFF.

The CDR3 region is CSARDISLAQETQYF. This chain uses TRBV20-1 with TRBJ2-5. CDR3 size: 15 residues. Germline values: CDR1 DFQATT, CDR2 SNEGSKA (reference sequence).

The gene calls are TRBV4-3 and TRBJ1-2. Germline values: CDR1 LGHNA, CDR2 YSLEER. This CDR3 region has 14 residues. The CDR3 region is CASSSDTGLGGYTF.

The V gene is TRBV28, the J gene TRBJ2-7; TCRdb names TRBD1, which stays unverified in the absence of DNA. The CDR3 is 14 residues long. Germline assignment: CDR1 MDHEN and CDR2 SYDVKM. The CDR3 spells CASSGQGVIYEQYF.

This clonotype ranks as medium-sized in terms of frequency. The CDR3 here is CASSLLTRGQARYGEYGYTF. The chain employs TRBV7-8 and TRBJ1-2. This CDR3 has 20 amino acids. The germline CDR1 and CDR2 sequences are SGHVS and FQNEAQ. Full variable domain (remainder filled in from reference TRBV7-8 and TRBJ1-2): GAGVSQSPRYKVAKRGQDVALRCDPISGHVSLFWYQQALGQGPEFLTYFQNEAQLDKSGLPSDRFFAERPEGSVSTLKIQRTQQEDSAVYLCASSLLTRGQARYGEYGYTFGSGTRLTVV.

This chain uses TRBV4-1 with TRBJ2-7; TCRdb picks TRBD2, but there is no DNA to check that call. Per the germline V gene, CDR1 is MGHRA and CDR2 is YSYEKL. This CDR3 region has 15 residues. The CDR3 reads CASSQVAGFSYEQYF.

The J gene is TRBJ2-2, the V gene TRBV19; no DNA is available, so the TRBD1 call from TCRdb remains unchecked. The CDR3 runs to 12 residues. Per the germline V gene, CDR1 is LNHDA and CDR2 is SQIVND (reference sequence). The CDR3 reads CVGRGYTGELFF. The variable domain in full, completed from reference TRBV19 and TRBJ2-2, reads DGGITQSPKYLFRKEGQNVTLSCEQNLNHDAMYWYRQDPGQGLRLIYYSQIVNDFQKGDIAEGYSVSREKKESFPLTVTSAQKNPTAFYLCVGRGYTGELFFGEGSRLTVL.

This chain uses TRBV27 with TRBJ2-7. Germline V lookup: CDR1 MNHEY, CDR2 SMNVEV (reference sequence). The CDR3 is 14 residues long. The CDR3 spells CASSLNSGPYEQYF.

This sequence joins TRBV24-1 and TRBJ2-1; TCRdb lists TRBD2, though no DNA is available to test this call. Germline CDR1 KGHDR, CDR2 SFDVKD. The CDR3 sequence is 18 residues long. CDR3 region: CATSDLGTSGGYYNEQFF.

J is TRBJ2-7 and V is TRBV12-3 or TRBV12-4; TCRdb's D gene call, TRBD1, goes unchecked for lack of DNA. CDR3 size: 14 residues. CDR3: CANSTGTSFYEQYF.

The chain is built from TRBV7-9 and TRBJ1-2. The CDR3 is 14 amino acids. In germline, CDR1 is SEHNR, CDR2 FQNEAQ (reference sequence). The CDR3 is CASSSTGTADGYTF.

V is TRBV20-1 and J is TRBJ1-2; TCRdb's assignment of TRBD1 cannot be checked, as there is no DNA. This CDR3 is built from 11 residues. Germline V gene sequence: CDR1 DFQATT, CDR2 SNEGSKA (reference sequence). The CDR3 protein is CSASRVLRYTF.

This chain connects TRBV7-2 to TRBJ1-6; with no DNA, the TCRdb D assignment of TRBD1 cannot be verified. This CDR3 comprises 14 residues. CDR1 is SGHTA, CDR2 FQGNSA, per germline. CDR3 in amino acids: CASSLIPSGSPLHF. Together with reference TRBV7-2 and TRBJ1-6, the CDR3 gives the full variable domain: GAGVSQSPSNKVTEKGKDVELRCDPISGHTALYWYRQSLGQGLEFLIYFQGNSAPDKSGLPSDRFSAERTGGSVSTLTIQRTQQEDSAVYLCASSLIPSGSPLHFGNGTRLTVT.

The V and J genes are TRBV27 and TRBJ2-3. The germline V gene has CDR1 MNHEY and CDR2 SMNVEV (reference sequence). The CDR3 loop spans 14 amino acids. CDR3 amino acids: CASSLSQITDTQYF.

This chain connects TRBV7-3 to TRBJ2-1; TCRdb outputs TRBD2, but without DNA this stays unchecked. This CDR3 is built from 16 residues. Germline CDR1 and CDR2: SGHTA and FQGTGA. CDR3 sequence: CASSSGLAEGYNEQFF.

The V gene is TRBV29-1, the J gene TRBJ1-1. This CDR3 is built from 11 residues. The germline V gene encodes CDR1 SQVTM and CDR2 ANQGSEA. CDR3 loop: CSVIGHTEAFF.

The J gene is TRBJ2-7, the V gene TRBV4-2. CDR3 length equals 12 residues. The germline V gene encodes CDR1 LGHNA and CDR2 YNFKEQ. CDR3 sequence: CASSQGTGEQYF.

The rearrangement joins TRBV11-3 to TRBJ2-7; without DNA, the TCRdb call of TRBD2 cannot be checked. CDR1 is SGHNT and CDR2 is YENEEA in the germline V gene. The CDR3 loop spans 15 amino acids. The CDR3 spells CASSPWTSGSYEQYF.